The rows below give T cell receptor beta chains drawn from one sample of a study of blood T cell repertoires in COVID-19. Sequencing used immunoSEQ multiplex PCR; TCRdb keeps in-frame clones, though not all of them. The sample carries some 280,000 clones, 70% to 90% recorded once. Sequenced input: peripheral blood. The receptors were gathered from a woman under 40 with active or convalescent COVID-19. Each CDR3 is given with its conserved first and last residue. The D gene is left open where the match is weak. Not every row has a clone size; where given, it reads once, few, many or a size class.

v_call	cdr3_length	j_call	clone_size	d_call	cdr3_nt	cdr3_aa
TRBV14	14	TRBJ2-2	NA	NA	TGTGCCAGCAGCCAATTTAGGAACACCGGGGAGCTGTTTTTT	CASSQFRNTGELFF
TRBV29-1	15	TRBJ2-3	NA	NA	TGCAGCGTTGTGTGGGGCGGGGCGAGCACAGATACGCAGTATTTT	CSVVWGGASTDTQYF
TRBV5-6	17	TRBJ1-1	NA	NA	TGTGCCAGCAGCTTGAGATCCGGGAGGGGAGCGAACACTGAAGCTTTCTTT	CASSLRSGRGANTEAFF
TRBV2	12	TRBJ1-2	NA	NA	TGTGCCAGCAGTGTGACAGGATTTGGCTACACCTTC	CASSVTGFGYTF
TRBV5-1	15	TRBJ2-1	NA	TRBD2	TGCGCCAGCGGCCCGACTAGCGGGGGAGAAAATGAGCAGTTCTTC	CASGPTSGGENEQFF
TRBV19	14	TRBJ1-4	NA	TRBD1	TGTGCCAGTAGTACCGGGACAGGGGGCGAAAAACTGTTTTTT	CASSTGTGGEKLFF
TRBV2	16	TRBJ2-7	NA	TRBD1	TGTGCCAGCAGTGACTCTCGTGCAGGGGGCTTGCAAGAGCAGTACTTC	CASSDSRAGGLQEQYF
TRBV6-5	14	TRBJ1-2	NA	NA	TGTGCCAGCAGCCGACTAGGGCAGCCACGGCGCTACACCTTC	CASSRLGQPRRYTF
TRBV18	18	TRBJ2-2	NA	TRBD2	TGTGCCAGCTCACCGACGTCTTCGGGGGGGGAGAACACCGGGGAGCTGTTTTTT	CASSPTSSGGENTGELFF
TRBV7-9	13	TRBJ1-2	once	TRBD1	TGTGCCAGCAGCTTAGCGACAGGGAACGGCTACACCTTC	CASSLATGNGYTF
TRBV14	17	TRBJ2-1	NA	TRBD2	TGCGCCAGCAGCCACGGGGGGCGGGGGGCCCTAAACAATGAGCAGTTCTTC	CASSHGGRGALNNEQFF
TRBV24-1	16	TRBJ2-2	few	TRBD2	TGTGCCACCAGTGACATAGCGGGGGCGAACACCGGGGAGCTGTTTTTT	CATSDIAGANTGELFF
TRBV9	12	TRBJ2-1	NA	NA	TGTGCCAGCAGCTCTGGGGGGTATGAGCAGTTCTTC	CASSSGGYEQFF
TRBV7-9	17	TRBJ2-1	NA	TRBD2	TGTGCCAGCAGCTTTAGCGGGGGGCCAATTGCCTACAATGAGCAGTTCTTC	CASSFSGGPIAYNEQFF
TRBV7-2	17	TRBJ2-2	NA	TRBD1	TGTGCCAGCAGCTTAGGTTCTGGGACAGGGTACACCGGGGAGCTGTTTTTT	CASSLGSGTGYTGELFF
TRBV6-1	13	TRBJ1-2	NA	NA	TGTGCCAGCAGTGAAGATTCCTATAATGGCTACACCTTC	CASSEDSYNGYTF
TRBV12-3/TRBV12-4	13	TRBJ1-1	NA	TRBD1	TGTGCCAGCAGAGGACAGGGGGGCACTGAAGCTTTCTTT	CASRGQGGTEAFF
TRBV28	12	TRBJ2-5	NA	TRBD1	TGTGCCAGCAGGACAGGGGAAGAGACCCAGTACTTC	CASRTGEETQYF
TRBV19	13	TRBJ1-2	NA	NA	TGTGCCAGTAGTAAGGGCTCAGGGTATGGCTACACCTTC	CASSKGSGYGYTF
TRBV30	18	TRBJ2-7	NA	TRBD1	TGTGCCTGGAGGCCCCGGGACAGGGGGCGCCTTACCTTGAACGAGCAGTACTTC	CAWRPRDRGRLTLNEQYF
TRBV9	15	TRBJ2-3	NA	TRBD1	TGTGCCAGCAGCGTAGGGACAGGGGGCGCAGATACGCAGTATTTT	CASSVGTGGADTQYF
TRBV2	18	TRBJ2-2	NA	TRBD2	TGTGCCAGCAGTGAGCGGCTAGCGGGGGCCACGAGCACCGGGGAGCTGTTTTTT	CASSERLAGATSTGELFF
TRBV7-8	17	TRBJ2-3	NA	TRBD2	TGTGCCAGCAGCTTTACTAGCGGGGGCCGGAGCACAGATACGCAGTATTTT	CASSFTSGGRSTDTQYF
TRBV6-2/TRBV6-3	11	TRBJ1-2	NA	NA	TGTGCCAGCAGCTTCCCGTATGGCTACACCTTC	CASSFPYGYTF
TRBV5-1	13	TRBJ1-3	NA	NA	TGCGCCAGCAGCCCAGGCTCTGGAAACACCATATATTTT	CASSPGSGNTIYF
TRBV6-2/TRBV6-3	14	TRBJ1-5	once	NA	TGTGCCAGCAGTTACCGGGTACCCAATCAGCCCCAGCATTTT	CASSYRVPNQPQHF